This TCR beta chain derives from a study of human T cells and chemical hapten exposure. Study information: Small pooled library volume differences chiefly drove per-sample TCR yield variation. General study points: No alteration of TCRs above 1 in 1000 frequency was seen with DPC sensitization.

This clonotype showed up just once. The antigen is undetermined. Unique molecular identifiers were linked by the library to individual cDNA molecules. TCRdb re-called the 5' RACE reads with MiXCR, one entry per CDR3 protein. The sample has about 80,000 distinct CDR3 sequences; 15% are singletons. The CDR3 is 17 residues long. Germline V gene lookup returns CDR1 SGHNT and CDR2 YYREEE (reference sequence). The V end was cut by 4 bases, the J end by 0 bases, with 14 bases between. The study extracted total RNA from unfractionated whole blood. The receptor's source is a female donor in good health. The rearrangement joins TRBV5-4 to TRBJ2-6; maybe TRBD1 (6 bases). The chain's CDR3 is CASSRQEDSSGANVLTF. The CDR3 nucleotides read TGTGCCAGCAGCCGACAGGAGGATTCCTCTGGGGCCAACGTCCTGACTTTC.